The 29 T cell receptor beta chains below were found in one sample sequenced in a study of cytomegalovirus exposure and HLA in healthy donors. The PCR used 60 Vbeta and 13 Jbeta primers. The data were produced by immunoSEQ multiplex PCR, yet TCRdb's version contains in-frame clones alone and is incomplete. The sample carries under 150,000 clones, 70% to 85% recorded once. Sequencing input: PBMCs. These receptors were taken from a man aged 18 to 29 in good health and CMV-seronegative.

The chain uses TRBV6-1 and TRBJ2-1, with TRBD2 matching 9 bases. Germline V gene sequence: CDR1 MNHNS, CDR2 SASEGT. V dropped 3 bases and J dropped 6; count of bases not matched to a gene: 6. This CDR3 has 15 residues. The CDR3 region has the DNA TGTGCCAGCAGTGATGGGGCGGGGGGGAGCAATGAGCAGTTCTTC. Translation: CASSDGAGGSNEQFF.

The chain joins TRBV7-8 to TRBJ1-1; perhaps TRBD1 as D (5 bases). The CDR3 is 14 amino acids. Germline assignment: CDR1 SGHVS and CDR2 FQNEAQ. V lost 1 base, J lost 3 bases, and 9 bases lay in between. The CDR3 DNA follows: TGTGCCAGCAGCTTAGGAGCAGGGTACACTGAAGCTTTCTTT. Residues: CASSLGAGYTEAFF.

The V call is TRBV2, the J call TRBJ1-4; maybe TRBD1 (5 bases). CDR3 length: 15 residues. The ends were cut back, 3 bases at V and 4 bases at J, with 12 bases in the middle. Germline V lookup: CDR1 SNHLY, CDR2 FYNNEI. The CDR3 loop reads CASSDWGAGNEKLFF. As DNA, the CDR3 is TGTGCCAGCAGTGATTGGGGCGCTGGTAATGAAAAACTGTTTTTT.

The J gene is TRBJ2-3, the V gene TRBV7-6, with 8 bases lining up with TRBD2. The CDR3 runs to 16 residues. CDR1 and CDR2 from the germline V gene are SGHVS and FNYEAQ. J lost 5 bases, V lost 1 base, and 8 bases had no gene match. Here the CDR3 DNA reads TGTGCCAGCAGCTTAGTCGCGGGGGGCCTGGGAGATACGCAGTATTTT. Translation: CASSLVAGGLGDTQYF.

The chain employs TRBV11-3 and TRBJ2-7, with D possibly being TRBD2 (5 bases). Looked up from germline, CDR1 is SGHNT and CDR2 is YENEEA. This CDR3 spans 12 amino acids. Trimming shortened V by 5 bases and J by 0 bases, and 5 bases separated the two germline ends. The chain's CDR3 is CASSGLSYEQYF. The CDR3 DNA follows: TGTGCCAGCAGCGGACTCTCCTACGAGCAGTACTTC.

The rearrangement joins TRBV7-6 to TRBJ1-4; unclear D gene. The V gene's germline CDR1 is SGHVS and CDR2 FNYEAQ. This CDR3 has 14 residues. The V gene lost 7 bases and the J gene lost 8 bases, with 17 bases spanning the gap. The CDR3 DNA reads TGTGCCAGCACCCTGTCCCCGACATCCGAAAAACTGTTTTTT. This sequence encodes CASTLSPTSEKLFF.

This sequence joins TRBV2 and TRBJ1-2; a possible D gene is TRBD1 (5 bases). Per germline, CDR1 SNHLY and CDR2 FYNNEI. V lost 4 bases and J lost 6, with 15 bases in between. This CDR3 has 14 residues. The CDR3 region has the DNA TGTGCCAGCAGTGCCGCCGGGGGGTTACATGGCTACACCTTC. This gives the protein CASSAAGGLHGYTF.

The chain joins TRBV11-1 to TRBJ2-7, with TRBD2 matching over 13 bases. CDR3 length: 16 amino acids. Unmatched junction bases numbered 7, after V lost 5 bases and J lost 3 bases. Germline CDR1 reads SGHAT; CDR2 reads FQDESV (reference sequence). The CDR3 DNA reads TGTGCCAGCAGCCCCGCTGGACTAGCGGGGGACTACGAGCAGTACTTC. This gives the protein CASSPAGLAGDYEQYF. Full variable domain (rest looked up from reference TRBV11-1 and TRBJ2-7): EAEVAQSPRYKITEKSQAVAFWCDPISGHATLYWYRQILGQGPELLVQFQDESVVDDSQLPKDRFSAERLKGVDSTLKIQPAELGDSAMYLCASSPAGLAGDYEQYFGPGTRLTVT.

V and J are TRBV6-4 and TRBJ1-2, with D perhaps TRBD1 (5 bases). Germline assignment: CDR1 MRHNA and CDR2 SNTAGT. The CDR3 has 14 residues. Trimming left V 2 bases short and J 4 bases short, with 11 bases between. CDR3 sequence: CASSDTGESYGYTF. Here the CDR3 DNA reads TGTGCCAGCAGTGACACGGGGGAAAGCTATGGCTACACCTTC.

The chain is built from TRBV27 and TRBJ2-1, with 7 nucleotides matching TRBD2. The CDR3 runs 18 residues. Germline trimming cut 7 bases from V and 0 bases from J; bases unmatched to any gene: 15. The germline V gene has CDR1 MNHEY and CDR2 SMNVEV (reference sequence). For the CDR3, the DNA is TGTGCCAGCAATCCCTACCCGGGACTATCGAGCTCCTACAATGAGCAGTTCTTC. Translation: CASNPYPGLSSSYNEQFF.

This clone was found a few times. V and J are TRBV6-1 and TRBJ1-4, with D unclear. The CDR3 consists of 14 residues. Germline V gene sequence: CDR1 MNHNS, CDR2 SASEGT. V was shortened by 4 bases and J by 5 bases, with 11 bases between the two germline ends. The chain's CDR3 is CASSGRVNNEKLFF. The CDR3 DNA follows: TGTGCCAGCAGTGGCCGGGTTAACAATGAAAAACTGTTTTTT.

The chain links TRBV5-4 to TRBJ1-4, with D perhaps TRBD1 (5 bases). The V end was cut by 5 bases, the J end by 6 bases, with 11 bases between. The CDR3 totals 13 residues. The germline CDR1 and CDR2 sequences are SGHNT and YYREEE (reference sequence). CDR3 DNA: TGTGCCAGCAGTCGCTGGGGGGATGAAAAACTGTTTTTT. Amino acids: CASSRWGDEKLFF.

The chain employs TRBV19 and TRBJ2-6; no reliable D call. Germline CDR1 reads LNHDA; CDR2 reads SQIVND (reference sequence). The V gene lost 11 bases and the J gene lost 1 base, with 9 bases spanning the gap. CDR3 length equals 13 residues. This CDR3 reads CAVKNSGANVLTF. CDR3 nucleotides: TGTGCCGTTAAAAATTCTGGGGCCAACGTCCTGACTTTC.

J is TRBJ2-5 and V is TRBV18; possible D gene TRBD2, 6 bases. CDR1 and CDR2 from the germline V gene are KGHSH and LQKENI. The length of the CDR3 is 13 residues. Trimming took off 3 bases at V and 2 bases at J, with 7 bases between the two ends. The CDR3 sequence is CASSPGLQETQYF. As DNA, the CDR3 is TGTGCCAGCTCACCCGGACTACAAGAGACCCAGTACTTC.

The CDR3 DNA reads TGTGCCAGCAGCGTAATTGGGACGGGGGGTGATGAGCAGTTCTTC. Translated: CASSVIGTGGDEQFF. This chain connects TRBV9 to TRBJ2-1; 7 bases map to TRBD2. Germline V gene data show CDR1 as SGDLS and CDR2 as YYNGEE. Trimming cost V 1 base and J 8 bases; bases outside gene matches: 9. This CDR3 comprises 15 residues.

V is TRBV5-1 and J is TRBJ1-3; possible D gene TRBD1, 6 bases. Trimming removed 0 bases from V and 4 bases from J, with 14 bases in between. This CDR3 is 16 amino acids long. The germline CDR1 and CDR2 sequences are SGHRS and YFSETQ. The CDR3, as DNA: TGCGCCAGCAGCTTGGGCCCAACAGGGACGGGAAACACCATATATTTT. Amino acids: CASSLGPTGTGNTIYF. The whole variable domain, filled in from reference TRBV5-1 and TRBJ1-3, reads KAGVTQTPRYLIKTRGQQVTLSCSPISGHRSVSWYQQTPGQGLQFLFEYFSETQRNKGNFPGRFSGRQFSNSRSEMNVSTLELGDSALYLCASSLGPTGTGNTIYFGEGSWLTVV.

V gene TRBV25-1 combines with J gene TRBJ2-2, with TRBD2 matching 9 bases. The CDR3 totals 18 residues. V shed 5 bases, J shed 0 bases, and the junction held 10 bases outside the gene matches. Germline V gene lookup returns CDR1 MGHDK and CDR2 SYGVNS. The DNA of the CDR3 is TGTGCCAGCAGTCTCTGGGCCCGACTAGCGGCGAACACCGGGGAGCTGTTTTTT. Its translation is CASSLWARLAANTGELFF.

This clone has more than one count but fewer than ten. Germline and junction disagree at one end, which may indicate a read error. The chain joins TRBV11-3 to TRBJ2-2; D is uncertain. Germline-derived CDR1 and CDR2 are SGHNT and YENEEA. CDR3 size: 14 residues. The CDR3, as DNA: TGTGCCAGCAGCTTCGGGTTGAACGCCGGGGAGCTGTTTTTT. It yields the protein CASSFGLNAGELFF.

This clone appeared a single time. The chain employs TRBV19 and TRBJ2-2; TRBD2 might be the D (5 bases). Germline CDR1 is LNHDA and CDR2 is SQIVND (reference sequence). The CDR3 spans 15 residues. Trimming left V 3 bases short and J 2 bases short, with 10 bases between. The CDR3 region is CASSMWTFNTGELFF. The DNA of the CDR3 is TGTGCCAGTAGTATGTGGACTTTTAACACCGGGGAGCTGTTTTTT.

J is TRBJ2-3 and V is TRBV10-3; D possibly corresponds to TRBD2 (5 bases). Germline V gives CDR1 ENHRY, CDR2 SYGVKD. V gave up 4 bases and J gave up 6 bases, with 11 bases separating them. The CDR3 loop spans 13 amino acids. The CDR3 loop reads CAISGTSRDTQYF. DNA of the CDR3: TGTGCCATCAGTGGTACTAGTCGGGATACGCAGTATTTT.

V is TRBV6-1 and J is TRBJ2-4, with a possible D match to TRBD2 (6 bases). Germline V gives CDR1 MNHNS, CDR2 SASEGT. This CDR3 comprises 14 residues. V gave up 8 bases and J gave up 10 bases, with 21 bases separating them. In nucleotides, the CDR3 is TGTGCCAGCCCCCCGGATGGGATGGAGGGTATTCAGTACTTC. Protein sequence: CASPPDGMEGIQYF.

This clone has a single count. The genes are TRBV19 and TRBJ1-4, with TRBD1 matching over 8 bases. After removal of 3 bases from V and 4 bases from J, the junction contained 7 bases not matched to a gene. CDR1 LNHDA and CDR2 SQIVND come from the germline V gene (reference sequence). CDR3 length equals 16 residues. The CDR3 DNA reads as TGTGCCAGTAGTATCCCCAGGGGGCAGGATAATGAAAAACTGTTTTTT. Encoded protein: CASSIPRGQDNEKLFF. The variable domain in full, completed from reference TRBV19 and TRBJ1-4, reads DGGITQSPKYLFRKEGQNVTLSCEQNLNHDAMYWYRQDPGQGLRLIYYSQIVNDFQKGDIAEGYSVSREKKESFPLTVTSAQKNPTAFYLCASSIPRGQDNEKLFFGSGTQLSVL.

The rearrangement joins TRBV11-2 to TRBJ2-2, with D unclear. The V and J ends lost 5 bases and 4 bases respectively, with 8 bases between them. The CDR3 is made up of 13 amino acids. Looked up from germline, CDR1 is SGHAT and CDR2 is FQNNGV. CDR3 in DNA: TGTGCCAGCAGCCCGGTAATCACCGGGGAGCTGTTTTTT. It is translated as CASSPVITGELFF. Full variable domain (missing parts from reference TRBV11-2 and TRBJ2-2): EAGVAQSPRYKIIEKRQSVAFWCNPISGHATLYWYQQILGQGPKLLIQFQNNGVVDDSQLPKDRFSAERLKGVDSTLKIQPAKLEDSAVYLCASSPVITGELFFGEGSRLTVL.

The gene calls are TRBV5-1 and TRBJ1-1; the D gene is possibly TRBD1 (6 bases). The CDR3 contains 14 residues. V shed 5 bases and J shed 2 bases, with 13 bases lying between them. The V gene's germline CDR1 is SGHRS and CDR2 YFSETQ. The CDR3 loop is CASRQGITNTEAFF. The CDR3 region has the DNA TGCGCCAGCAGACAGGGAATTACTAACACTGAAGCTTTCTTT.

CDR3 in amino acids: CASSLVPASSYNEQFF. CDR3 DNA sequence: TGTGCCAGCAGCTTAGTCCCAGCTAGCTCCTACAATGAGCAGTTCTTC. The V and J genes are TRBV7-9 and TRBJ2-1; the D is unclear. CDR3 size: 16 residues. V was shortened by 1 base and J by 0 bases, with 10 bases between the two germline ends. Germline V gene data show CDR1 as SEHNR and CDR2 as FQNEAQ (reference sequence).

Written as DNA, the CDR3 is TGTGCCAGCAGCTTGGAGGCAGGGTGGATTGAGACCCAGTACTTC. Amino acids: CASSLEAGWIETQYF. V gene TRBV5-5 combines with J gene TRBJ2-5; D is possibly TRBD1 (5 bases). This CDR3 contains 15 residues. Germline CDR1 reads SGHKS; CDR2 reads YYEKEE (reference sequence). Trimming removed 0 bases from V and 5 bases from J, with 14 bases in between.

The chain carries TRBV1 and TRBJ2-1; the DNA was not used to check the table's D call, TRBD2. TRBV1 is a recognized pseudogene. This CDR3 comprises 16 residues. The CDR3 DNA follows: TGCACCAGCAGCCAAGACGCGGGGGGCCCCTACAATGAGCAGTTCTTC. It encodes CTSSQDAGGPYNEQFF.

The chain employs TRBV5-1 and TRBJ1-3; 8 bases map to TRBD1. CDR1 is SGHRS and CDR2 is YFSETQ in the germline V gene. With 0 bases clipped from V and 4 bases from J, the junction kept 12 bases outside the gene matches. The CDR3 extends over 18 amino acids. For the CDR3, the DNA is TGCGCCAGCAGCTTGGGGGGGTACGGACAGGGAGCCGGAAACACCATATATTTT. Its translation: CASSLGGYGQGAGNTIYF.

This chain connects TRBV19 to TRBJ2-3; 8 bases agree with TRBD1. Germline assignment: CDR1 LNHDA and CDR2 SQIVND (reference sequence). This CDR3 has 14 amino acids. Unmatched junction bases numbered 3, after V lost 6 bases and J lost 1 base. The CDR3 spells CASRTGQGTDTQYF. The CDR3 bases are TGTGCCAGTAGGACGGGACAGGGCACAGATACGCAGTATTTT.